Sequencing of this TCR beta chain was carried out in a study of blood T cell repertoires in COVID-19. About the research overall: Collection of acute and convalescent COVID-19 samples took place in the United States, Italy and Spain. T cells, B-cell-depleted T cells, or PBMCs supplied cDNA or gDNA.

This clone was seen just once. The CDR3 covers 14 residues. V lost 4 bases and J lost 2; bases outside the gene matches: 5. Authors' methods: Counts of nucleated cells, estimated from reference gene primer amplification, were obtained. Only in-frame clones appear in the TCRdb table, and some are missing; sequencing was by immunoSEQ multiplex PCR. That table supplies the V and J calls and clone size; D and trimming were determined from the DNA. The sample lists just under 45,000 clones, 88% occurring once. The sample was peripheral blood. The V and J genes are TRBV5-7 and TRBJ2-5; TRBD1 matches 7 bases. TRBV5-7 has ORF status, its function being uncertain. This TCR was sampled from a woman between 40 and 50 years old with acute or convalescent COVID-19. The CDR3 nucleotides are TGTGCCAGCAGCCGTGGGACAGTACAAGAGACCCAGTACTTC. The encoded protein is CASSRGTVQETQYF.